This entry concerns a single T cell receptor beta chain. Its antigen remains unknown. Sequenced by immunoSEQ multiplex PCR; TCRdb stores in-frame clones only, minus some. The table has 850,000 to 1,100,000 clones, approximately 80% seen once. These data belong to a study of shared clonotypes between healthy human individuals. Findings of the study overall: Rarefaction showed that sequencing of sorted subsets was incomplete (despite large depth).

Germline assignment: CDR1 MNHNS and CDR2 SASEGT. The CDR3 is made up of 13 amino acids. With 3 bases removed from V and 6 bases from J, the gap between germline ends came to 10 bases. The chain joins TRBV6-1 to TRBJ2-3; tentative D call: TRBD2 (6 bases). This TCR was recovered from a man aged 18 to 35 in good health. Some clones in this sample may be carry-over from other donors' samples. Material: memory CD4+ T cells from PBMCs. Subset reported: CD45RA-negative fraction. As DNA, the CDR3 is TGTGCCAGCAGTGAGCGACGGGGGGATACGCAGTATTTT. Translating gives CASSERRGDTQYF.